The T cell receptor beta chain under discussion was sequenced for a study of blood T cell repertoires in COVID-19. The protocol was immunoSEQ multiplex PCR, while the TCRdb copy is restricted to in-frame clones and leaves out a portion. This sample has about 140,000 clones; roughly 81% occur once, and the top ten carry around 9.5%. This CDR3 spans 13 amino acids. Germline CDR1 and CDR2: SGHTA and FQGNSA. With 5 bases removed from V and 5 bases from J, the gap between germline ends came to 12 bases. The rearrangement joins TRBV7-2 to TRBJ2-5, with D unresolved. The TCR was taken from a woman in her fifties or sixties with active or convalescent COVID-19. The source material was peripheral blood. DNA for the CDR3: TGTGCCAGCAGCCCCGCGCCGGTTGAGACCCAGTACTTC. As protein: CASSPAPVETQYF.